The next 30 T cell receptor beta chains were all read from a single sample in a study of identifying expanded T cells in peripheral blood. Libraries were prepared by immunoSEQ multiplex PCR; TCRdb keeps only in-frame clonotypes and omits some of them. The data contain approximately 120,000 clones, about four fifths of them singletons. Source material: blood. Source of these receptors: a person aged 18 to 70 in good health.

V usage is TRBV7-9 and J usage is TRBJ2-4, with D perhaps assigned TRBD1 or TRBD2 (5 bases each). Per the germline V gene, CDR1 is SEHNR and CDR2 is FQNEAQ (reference sequence). V gave up 3 bases and J gave up 6 bases, with 15 bases separating them. This CDR3 spans 15 amino acids. As DNA, the CDR3 is TGTGCCAGCAGCTTGGGACCGCCACCGGGAAACATTCAGTACTTC. Its protein product is CASSLGPPPGNIQYF.

This clone was observed many times. V gene TRBV10-2 combines with J gene TRBJ1-6; D is perhaps TRBD1 (6 bases). V was cut by 3 bases and J by 9 bases, with 9 bases left in between. The germline V gene encodes CDR1 WSHSY and CDR2 SAAADI. The CDR3 runs to 13 residues. The chain's CDR3 is CASSEGQSSPLHF. In DNA form, the CDR3 reads TGCGCCAGCAGTGAAGGACAGAGTTCACCCCTCCACTTT.

The V gene is TRBV4-3, the J gene TRBJ2-1; 7 nucleotides align to TRBD1. Germline assignment: CDR1 LGHNA and CDR2 YSLEER. The J segment lost 6 bases and the V segment lost 0 bases, leaving 5 bases of the junction unmatched. The CDR3 extends over 15 amino acids. CDR3 loop: CASSQDLGQTNEQFF. The CDR3 nucleotides read TGCGCCAGCAGCCAAGATTTGGGACAGACCAATGAGCAGTTCTTC.

The gene calls are TRBV2 and TRBJ2-4, with TRBD1 matching over 7 bases. The CDR3 totals 21 residues. The junction had 17 bases not matched to a gene; V was cut back by 0 bases and J by 0 bases. In germline, CDR1 is SNHLY, CDR2 FYNNEI. CDR3 sequence (DNA): TGTGCCAGCAGTGAAGCCCGACAGGGCTCCCCCGCGATCCTAGCCAAAAACATTCAGTACTTC. This sequence encodes CASSEARQGSPAILAKNIQYF.

V and J are TRBV11-2 and TRBJ1-5; the D is unclear. The V end was cut by 4 bases, the J end by 1 base, with 11 bases between. From germline, CDR1 is SGHAT and CDR2 FQNNGV. This CDR3 is built from 15 residues. The CDR3 reads CASSWGGGSNQPQHF. The DNA of the CDR3 is TGTGCCAGCAGCTGGGGTGGAGGAAGCAATCAGCCCCAGCATTTT.

The chain combines TRBV18 with TRBJ1-4; 8 bases are a match to TRBD1. CDR1 and CDR2 from the germline V gene are KGHSH and LQKENI. The CDR3 is 14 residues long. With V trimmed by 6 bases and J by 5 bases, 5 bases remained unmatched. The CDR3 region is CASSHGQGNEKLFF. The CDR3 bases are TGTGCCAGCTCCCATGGACAGGGAAATGAAAAACTGTTTTTT. Full variable domain (outside the CDR3, taken from reference TRBV18 and TRBJ1-4): NAGVMQNPRHLVRRRGQEARLRCSPMKGHSHVYWYRQLPEEGLKFMVYLQKENIIDESGMPKERFSAEFPKEGPSILRIQQVVRGDSAAYFCASSHGQGNEKLFFGSGTQLSVL.

This clone appeared once. This rearrangement joins TRBV6-5 to TRBJ2-3, with TRBD1 as a possible D gene (5 bases). There are 16 residues in the CDR3. Germline loops: CDR1 MNHEY, CDR2 SVGAGI. Trimming shortened V by 2 bases and J by 3 bases, and 15 bases separated the two germline ends. The CDR3 sequence is CASSYGMGRVTDTQYF. Written as DNA, the CDR3 is TGTGCCAGCAGTTACGGGATGGGCAGGGTAACAGATACGCAGTATTTT.

This clone is a singleton in its sample. Other DNA sequences of this sample code for an identical CDR3. The V and J genes are TRBV18 and TRBJ2-2; no reliable D call. CDR3 size: 12 residues. V lost 3 bases and J lost 4, with 3 bases in between. Germline assignment: CDR1 KGHSH and CDR2 LQKENI. The CDR3 loop reads CASSPRTGELFF. Written as DNA, the CDR3 is TGTGCCAGCTCACCTCGCACCGGGGAGCTGTTTTTT.

V usage is TRBV11-3 and J usage is TRBJ2-1; D perhaps matches TRBD1 (6 bases). Trimming took off 1 base at V and 9 bases at J, with 16 bases between the two ends. Germline values: CDR1 SGHNT, CDR2 YENEEA. The CDR3 has 15 amino acids. In DNA, the CDR3 is TGTGCCAGCAGCTTAGTACAGGGTGATTCGGGTGAGCAGTTCTTC. It translates to CASSLVQGDSGEQFF.

The gene calls are TRBV18 and TRBJ2-1; the D gene is possibly TRBD2 (6 bases). The CDR3 covers 16 residues. The V end lost 0 bases, the J end lost 0 bases, and 9 bases lay between the germline ends. The germline gives CDR1 KGHSH, CDR2 LQKENI. This CDR3 reads CASSPPGGHSYNEQFF. CDR3 in DNA: TGTGCCAGCTCACCACCGGGAGGTCACTCCTACAATGAGCAGTTCTTC.

V and J are TRBV30 and TRBJ1-6; D unclear. This CDR3 has 15 amino acids. Germline values: CDR1 GTSNPN, CDR2 SVGIG (reference sequence). Between the trimmed V and J ends, which lost 6 bases and 2 bases, there was a span of 14 bases. The CDR3 nucleotides read TGTGCCTGCGGTGCGGGGAGCACCTATAATTCACCCCTCCACTTT. Translated: CACGAGSTYNSPLHF.

The V gene is TRBV27, the J gene TRBJ1-5; D is ambiguous. V was shortened by 5 bases and J by 2 bases, with 10 bases between the two germline ends. Germline V gives CDR1 MNHEY, CDR2 SMNVEV (reference sequence). This CDR3 is built from 14 residues. CDR3 sequence reads: CASSARMGNQPQHF. CDR3 DNA sequence: TGTGCCAGCAGTGCCCGGATGGGCAATCAGCCCCAGCATTTT.

This sequence joins TRBV29-1 and TRBJ1-2; D may be TRBD1 (5 bases). Germline values: CDR1 SQVTM, CDR2 ANQGSEA. V lost 3 bases and J lost 3, with 8 bases in between. CDR3 length: 12 residues. The CDR3 loop reads CSVDGTDYGYTF. In DNA form, the CDR3 reads TGCAGCGTTGACGGGACTGACTATGGCTACACCTTC.

The V and J genes are TRBV9 and TRBJ2-1; 8 bases fit TRBD2. CDR1 is SGDLS, CDR2 YYNGEE, per germline. The CDR3 runs 16 residues. With 4 bases clipped from V and 1 base from J, the junction kept 7 bases outside the gene matches. CDR3 sequence reads: CASSPPGTRSYNEQFF. The DNA for the CDR3 is TGTGCCAGCAGCCCCCCCGGGACTAGGTCCTACAATGAGCAGTTCTTC.

This chain uses TRBV6-5 with TRBJ1-2, with 9 nucleotides matching TRBD1. CDR1 MNHEY and CDR2 SVGAGI come from the germline V gene. This CDR3 comprises 15 residues. After removal of 6 bases from V and 6 bases from J, the junction contained 11 bases not matched to a gene. The CDR3 DNA reads TGTGCCAGCAGACCCGTGGGACAGGGACGAGATGGCTACACCTTC. Its protein is CASRPVGQGRDGYTF.

J is TRBJ1-4 and V is TRBV11-2; no firm D call. V was trimmed by 3 bases and J by 11 bases, leaving 22 bases between them. Germline loops: CDR1 SGHAT, CDR2 FQNNGV. The CDR3 is 16 amino acids. The CDR3 bases are TGTGCCAGCAGCTTTTGGAGGGAACGGCGCTTGGGGAAACTGTTTTTT. Amino acids: CASSFWRERRLGKLFF.

Worth noting for this clone: In the same sample, other DNA sequences code for this CDR3. CDR3 nucleotide sequence: TGTGCCAGCAGTTATGGAGGGAGTCAGCCCCAGCATTTT. This codes for CASSYGGSQPQHF. J is TRBJ1-5 and V is TRBV6-5; D unresolved. V dropped 3 bases and J dropped 6 bases, with 9 bases sitting between them. The CDR3 covers 13 residues. Germline V lookup: CDR1 MNHEY, CDR2 SVGAGI.

This clone was counted between two and nine times. The chain carries TRBV6-1 and TRBJ1-3; no clear D. Trimming left V 3 bases short and J 4 bases short, with 7 bases between. The CDR3 totals 13 residues. CDR1 and CDR2 from the germline V gene are MNHNS and SASEGT. The CDR3 DNA reads TGTGCCAGCAGTGACTGGCCCGGAAACACCATATATTTT. Translating gives CASSDWPGNTIYF.

This chain links TRBV27 with TRBJ1-1; TRBD1 might be the D (5 bases). This CDR3 comprises 15 residues. Trimming removed 6 bases from V and 4 bases from J, with 18 bases in between. Germline assignment: CDR1 MNHEY and CDR2 SMNVEV (reference sequence). CDR3 sequence: CASSPYRWAGTEAFF. CDR3 nucleotides: TGTGCCAGCAGCCCATACAGGTGGGCGGGCACTGAAGCTTTCTTT.

This clone was seen just once. The gene calls are TRBV7-6 and TRBJ1-1; D not resolved. This CDR3 comprises 13 residues. V gave up 4 bases and J gave up 6 bases, with 12 bases separating them. The germline gives CDR1 SGHVS, CDR2 FNYEAQ. This CDR3 reads CASSYGVGAEAFF. CDR3 sequence (DNA): TGTGCCAGCAGCTACGGGGTCGGGGCTGAAGCTTTCTTT. The whole variable domain, remainder taken from reference TRBV7-6 and TRBJ1-1, is GAGVSQSPRYKVTKRGQDVALRCDPISGHVSLYWYRQALGQGPEFLTYFNYEAQQDKSGLPNDRFSAERPEGSISTLTIQRTEQRDSAMYRCASSYGVGAEAFFGQGTRLTVV.

This clone was detected only a few times. The rearrangement joins TRBV7-2 to TRBJ2-1, with 7 bases identical to TRBD2. This CDR3 region has 15 residues. Germline values: CDR1 SGHTA, CDR2 FQGNSA. Germline trimming cut 2 bases from V and 8 bases from J; bases unmatched to any gene: 9. The CDR3 bases are TGTGCCAGCAGCTTATTCTCGGGGGGTAGGGATGAGCAGTTCTTC. This translates into CASSLFSGGRDEQFF.

The CDR3 coding sequence is TGTGCCAGCAGCTTAGTTCCTAGTAGGGAGACCCAGTACTTC. Protein: CASSLVPSRETQYF. The gene calls are TRBV7-8 and TRBJ2-5, with D unresolved. In germline, CDR1 is SGHVS, CDR2 FQNEAQ. The CDR3 has 14 residues. With 1 base removed from V and 5 bases from J, the gap between germline ends came to 11 bases.

V and J are TRBV19 and TRBJ1-4; 10 bases match TRBD1. With V trimmed by 5 bases and J by 6 bases, 3 bases remained unmatched. The CDR3 totals 14 residues. Germline V gives CDR1 LNHDA, CDR2 SQIVND (reference sequence). The CDR3 sequence is CASSWGTGDEKLFF. CDR3 nucleotide sequence: TGTGCCAGTAGTTGGGGGACAGGGGATGAAAAACTGTTTTTT.

The chain is built from TRBV7-2 and TRBJ1-1; D remains unclear. V lost 6 bases, J lost 8 bases, and 19 bases lay in between. CDR1 is SGHTA and CDR2 is FQGNSA in the germline V gene. The CDR3 has 14 amino acids. The CDR3 spells CASRSSPAGLEAFF. The CDR3 DNA sequence: TGTGCCAGCAGGTCATCTCCGGCAGGTCTGGAAGCTTTCTTT.

In this sample, this clone turned up a few times. This chain uses TRBV5-4 with TRBJ1-2; D gene uncertain. Trimming cost V 1 base and J 0 bases, with 1 base left between them. In germline, CDR1 is SGHNT, CDR2 YYREEE (reference sequence). The CDR3 has 12 residues. The DNA of the CDR3 is TGTGCCAGCAGCTTGACTAACTATGGCTACACCTTC. Translating it yields CASSLTNYGYTF.

CDR3 protein: CASSFTDVANYGYTF. CDR3 DNA sequence: TGTGCCAGCAGCTTCACGGACGTAGCTAACTATGGCTACACCTTC. The chain recombines TRBV7-9 with TRBJ1-2, with unresolved D. The V end was cut by 3 bases, the J end by 0 bases, with 11 bases between. CDR1 and CDR2 (germline): SEHNR, FQNEAQ (reference sequence). CDR3 size: 15 residues.

The CDR3 reads CASSWTGYEQYF. CDR3 sequence (DNA): TGTGCCAGCAGCTGGACAGGGTACGAGCAGTACTTC. The V gene is TRBV7-2, the J gene TRBJ2-7; TRBD1 matches at 8 bases. The junction had 0 bases not matched to a gene; V was cut back by 4 bases and J by 4 bases. The CDR3 sequence is 12 residues long. Germline V gene data show CDR1 as SGHTA and CDR2 as FQGNSA.

The V and J genes are TRBV10-3 and TRBJ2-3; TRBD2 might be the D (7 bases). The CDR3 has 17 residues. V gave up 0 bases and J gave up 3 bases, with 16 bases separating them. The V gene's germline CDR1 is ENHRY and CDR2 SYGVKD. This CDR3 is CAISESSGGLATDTQYF. As DNA, the CDR3 is TGTGCCATCAGTGAGTCTTCGGGGGGCCTCGCTACAGATACGCAGTATTTT.

This chain uses TRBV4-3 with TRBJ2-2; no reliable D call. This CDR3 region has 14 residues. The germline V and J ends were trimmed by 2 bases and 5 bases, with 9 bases remaining between them. Looked up from germline, CDR1 is LGHNA and CDR2 is YSLEER. CDR3 coding DNA: TGCGCCAGCAGCCAATTTTCAGCGACCGGGGAGCTGTTTTTT. Translating gives CASSQFSATGELFF.

This chain uses TRBV5-6 with TRBJ2-2; D gene uncertain. Looked up from germline, CDR1 is SGHDT and CDR2 is YYEEEE. This CDR3 has 15 residues. V dropped 0 bases and J dropped 3 bases, with 9 bases sitting between them. The CDR3 DNA is TGTGCCAGCAGCTTGGGCAGTCCATACACCGGGGAGCTGTTTTTT. Protein: CASSLGSPYTGELFF.